A selection of T cell receptor beta chains follows, all from one sample in a study of shared clonotypes between healthy human individuals. Some clones are missing from TCRdb's copy, which holds only in-frame ones; the method was immunoSEQ multiplex PCR. This sample has about 190,000 clones, with 66% found just once. The specimen sequenced was memory CD4+ T cells sorted from blood. These receptors were collected from a man aged 30 to 39 in good health. Both conserved end residues are part of each CDR3. Fields, in order: V gene, clone size, D gene, J gene, CDR3 protein, CDR3 DNA. D genes are given only for firm matches. Not every row has a clone size; where given, it reads once, few, many or a size class.

V gene: TRBV6-1
clone size: once
D gene: TRBD2
J gene: TRBJ2-1
CDR3 protein: CASSVISGRTNEQFF
CDR3 DNA: TGTGCCAGCAGTGTAATTAGCGGGAGAACTAATGAGCAGTTCTTC

V gene: TRBV15
clone size: .
D gene: TRBD2
J gene: TRBJ2-3
CDR3 protein: CATSRGYGGTPTDTQYF
CDR3 DNA: TGTGCCACCAGCAGAGGGTACGGGGGGACCCCCACAGATACGCAGTATTTT

V gene: TRBV30
clone size: .
D gene: .
J gene: TRBJ2-7
CDR3 protein: CAWKDLHEQYF
CDR3 DNA: TGTGCCTGGAAGGATCTCCACGAGCAGTACTTC

V gene: TRBV27
clone size: .
D gene: TRBD1
J gene: TRBJ2-7
CDR3 protein: CASSLRDRIYEQYF
CDR3 DNA: TGTGCCAGCAGTTTACGGGACAGAATTTACGAGCAGTACTTC

V gene: TRBV7-9
clone size: .
D gene: .
J gene: TRBJ1-1
CDR3 protein: CASSLKGRSTEAFF
CDR3 DNA: TGTGCCAGCAGCTTGAAGGGTAGGAGCACTGAAGCTTTCTTT

V gene: TRBV7-2
clone size: .
D gene: TRBD2
J gene: TRBJ2-5
CDR3 protein: CASSLYKGTSGATQYF
CDR3 DNA: TGTGCCAGCAGCCTGTACAAAGGGACTAGCGGGGCCACCCAGTACTTC

V gene: TRBV6-5
clone size: .
D gene: .
J gene: TRBJ1-5
CDR3 protein: CASSPSARATQHF
CDR3 DNA: TGTGCCAGCAGTCCCAGTGCCCGGGCGACCCAGCATTTT

V gene: TRBV12-5
clone size: .
D gene: .
J gene: TRBJ2-2
CDR3 protein: CATIGSTGELFF
CDR3 DNA: TGTGCTACCATAGGGAGCACCGGGGAGCTGTTTTTT

V gene: TRBV5-1
clone size: .
D gene: TRBD1
J gene: TRBJ1-3
CDR3 protein: CASSPGTADDTIYF
CDR3 DNA: TGCGCCAGCAGCCCGGGGACAGCCGATGACACCATATATTTT

V gene: TRBV28
clone size: .
D gene: .
J gene: TRBJ1-5
CDR3 protein: CASSFLGQPQHF
CDR3 DNA: TGTGCCAGCAGTTTCTTAGGACAGCCCCAGCATTTT

V gene: TRBV18
clone size: .
D gene: TRBD1
J gene: TRBJ1-1
CDR3 protein: CASSAKSGQLWNTEAFF
CDR3 DNA: TGTGCCAGCTCGGCAAAATCGGGACAGCTGTGGAACACTGAAGCTTTCTTT

V gene: TRBV2
clone size: .
D gene: TRBD2
J gene: TRBJ2-5
CDR3 protein: CASRGGGAGEGETQYF
CDR3 DNA: TGTGCCAGCAGAGGGGGGGGAGCGGGAGAAGGAGAGACCCAGTACTTC

V gene: TRBV4-1
clone size: .
D gene: TRBD2
J gene: TRBJ2-1
CDR3 protein: CASSQEASGVSLSSYNEQFF
CDR3 DNA: TGCGCCAGCAGCCAAGAGGCTAGCGGGGTGTCCCTTAGCTCCTACAATGAGCAGTTCTTC